This paragraph reports one T cell receptor beta chain. This record belongs to a study of cytomegalovirus exposure and HLA in healthy donors. Germline values: CDR1 SGHRS, CDR2 YFSETQ. V lost 0 bases and J lost 6; bases outside the gene matches: 14. The CDR3 sequence is 19 residues long. The study ran its PCR with 60 Vbeta and 13 Jbeta primers. TCRdb keeps only in-frame clones here, not all; method: immunoSEQ multiplex PCR. Of some 160,000 clones detected, roughly 80% appear once; the ten largest clones hold 1.3%. The chain employs TRBV5-1 and TRBJ2-1, with 11 bases that match TRBD2. The TCR comes from a man in his fifties in good health and CMV-seropositive. The sample taken for sequencing was PBMCs. DNA for the CDR3: TGCGCCAGCAGCTTGGGGCTAGCGGGGGGTTTCCTTATGACCAATGAGCAGTTCTTC. It encodes CASSLGLAGGFLMTNEQFF.